This passage covers 7 T cell receptor beta chains from one sample sequenced in a study of blood T cell repertoires in COVID-19. Generated by immunoSEQ multiplex PCR, the TCRdb table keeps only in-frame clones and is missing some. The sample carries 140,000 to 150,000 clones, roughly 84% recorded once. The sequenced material came from PBMCs or T cells enriched from blood (not recorded which). The receptors originated from a woman aged 45-65 years who had been exposed to COVID-19.

The chain carries TRBV12-3 or TRBV12-4 and TRBJ1-3; D not certain. V was clipped by 4 bases and J by 0 bases, with 4 bases between them. The length of the CDR3 is 13 residues. CDR3 bases: TGTGCCAGCAGTTCCAGCTCTGGAAACACCATATATTTT. Amino acids: CASSSSSGNTIYF.

The chain links TRBV27 to TRBJ1-3; D call uncertain. CDR1 and CDR2 from the germline V gene are MNHEY and SMNVEV (reference sequence). V was trimmed by 6 bases and J by 0 bases, leaving 9 bases between them. This CDR3 has 14 amino acids. CDR3 sequence: CASSLTLSGNTIYF. As DNA, the CDR3 is TGTGCCAGCAGCCTGACACTCTCTGGAAACACCATATATTTT.

This clone was counted only a few times. The chain carries TRBV25-1 and TRBJ1-6; 7 bases are shared with TRBD1. V was clipped by 4 bases and J by 0 bases; unmatched bases: 6. The CDR3 loop spans 17 amino acids. Germline V lookup: CDR1 MGHDK, CDR2 SYGVNS. The CDR3 reads CASSGPGGSSYNSPLHF. The CDR3 nucleotides read TGTGCCAGCAGTGGGCCAGGGGGGAGCTCCTATAATTCACCCCTCCACTTT.

This clone turned up a few times. The rearrangement uses TRBV6-4 and TRBJ2-3, with D maybe TRBD2 (6 bases). Trimming pared 6 bases from V and 2 bases from J, leaving 15 bases between. CDR1 MRHNA and CDR2 SNTAGT come from the germline V gene. CDR3 length equals 15 residues. The CDR3 sequence is CASSPMGGDTDTQYF. The DNA for the CDR3 is TGTGCCAGCAGCCCCATGGGGGGAGACACAGATACGCAGTATTTT.

In this sample, this clone turned up once. The chain joins TRBV9 to TRBJ2-7, with D maybe TRBD2 (6 bases). CDR1 is SGDLS and CDR2 is YYNGEE in the germline V gene. V was cut by 0 bases and J by 2 bases, with 21 bases left in between. CDR3 length: 18 amino acids. CDR3 DNA: TGTGCCAGCAGCGTAGGGCCCCGATCCGCGGGGATGGCCTACGAGCAGTACTTC. This sequence encodes CASSVGPRSAGMAYEQYF.

The genes are TRBV11-2 and TRBJ2-4, with TRBD2 as a possible D gene (5 bases). V was trimmed by 1 base and J by 2 bases, leaving 12 bases between them. Germline-derived CDR1 and CDR2 are SGHAT and FQNNGV. The length of the CDR3 is 16 residues. The CDR3 DNA sequence: TGTGCCAGCAGCTTAGGTAACGGGAACCCCAAAAACATTCAGTACTTC. It is translated as CASSLGNGNPKNIQYF.

The V call is TRBV4-3, the J call TRBJ1-1; the D gene is possibly TRBD1 (5 bases). Per the germline V gene, CDR1 is LGHNA and CDR2 is YSLEER. The CDR3 contains 13 residues. Trimming stripped 2 bases from V and 4 bases from J, with 8 bases between. The CDR3 reads CASSQRRGTEAFF. The DNA of the CDR3 is TGCGCCAGCAGCCAAAGGAGGGGCACTGAAGCTTTCTTT.